The T cell receptor (beta chain) under discussion was sequenced for a study of T cell responses to AZD1222 COVID-19 vaccine. Libraries were prepared by immunoSEQ multiplex PCR; TCRdb keeps only in-frame clonotypes and omits some of them. The profile shows 150,000 or so clones, about 93% of them singletons. This CDR3 contains 14 residues. The ends were cut back, 4 bases at V and 6 bases at J, with 14 bases in the middle. Germline V gene data show CDR1 as LGHDT and CDR2 as YNNKEL (reference sequence). The chain links TRBV3-1 (or the pseudogene TRBV3-2) to TRBJ2-3; D not certain. This receptor was identified in an adult in good health. The specimen comprised peripheral blood, sampled on day 0 of AZD1222 vaccination. The CDR3 protein is CASSPRELRDTQYF. The CDR3 nucleotides read TGTGCCAGCAGCCCCCGCGAACTCAGGGATACGCAGTATTTT.